These 25 T cell receptor beta chains originate from one sample sequenced in a study of cytomegalovirus exposure and HLA in healthy donors. Some clones are missing from TCRdb's copy, which holds only in-frame ones; the method was immunoSEQ multiplex PCR. The sample lists about 57,000 clones, more than 70% seen once, with roughly 1.2% in the top ten. Sequencing was done on a sample of PBMCs. These receptors were collected from a woman younger than 35 in good health and CMV-seronegative.

The V call is TRBV7-9, the J call TRBJ1-2; D is perhaps TRBD1 (6 bases). From germline, CDR1 is SEHNR and CDR2 FQNEAQ (reference sequence). V gave up 7 bases and J gave up 4 bases, with 19 bases separating them. CDR3 length: 15 amino acids. Here the CDR3 DNA reads TGTGCCAGCACCCAAGGGACAAGGGGTACCTATGGCTACACCTTC. It translates to CASTQGTRGTYGYTF.

The rearrangement uses TRBV27 and TRBJ1-5; TRBD1 matches 7 bases. The CDR3 loop spans 18 amino acids. V lost 6 bases and J lost 0; bases outside the gene matches: 14. Germline V gene data show CDR1 as MNHEY and CDR2 as SMNVEV (reference sequence). CDR3 sequence (DNA): TGTGCCAGCAGAATAACCGGGACAGAACAATATAGCAATCAGCCCCAGCATTTT. It is translated as CASRITGTEQYSNQPQHF.

The chain combines TRBV11-2 with TRBJ2-7; 14 nucleotides line up with TRBD2. After removal of 1 base from V and 4 bases from J, the junction contained 6 bases not matched to a gene. The CDR3 length is 17 residues. The germline CDR1 and CDR2 sequences are SGHAT and FQNNGV. For the CDR3, the DNA is TGTGCCAGCAGCTTAGTTAGGACTAGCGGGAGGTTGTACGAGCAGTACTTC. Protein sequence: CASSLVRTSGRLYEQYF.

The CDR3 sequence: CASSGGGHEQFF. The CDR3 DNA reads as TGTGCCAGTAGTGGGGGGGGACATGAGCAGTTCTTC. The V call is TRBV19, the J call TRBJ2-1, with TRBD2 matching over 7 bases. There are 12 residues in the CDR3. Per germline, CDR1 LNHDA and CDR2 SQIVND (reference sequence). The trim removed 5 bases at V and 8 bases at J, leaving 3 bases unmatched.

V is TRBV15 and J is TRBJ2-5, with TRBD1 matching 8 bases. Germline CDR1 is LNHNV and CDR2 is YYDKDF (reference sequence). After removal of 0 bases from V and 2 bases from J, the junction contained 5 bases not matched to a gene. The CDR3 is made up of 16 amino acids. The CDR3 sequence is CATSRERTGFQETQYF. The CDR3 DNA reads as TGTGCCACCAGCAGAGAAAGGACAGGGTTTCAAGAGACCCAGTACTTC.

There are many counts of this clone. The chain is built from TRBV30 and TRBJ1-1; the D is unclear. Looked up from germline, CDR1 is GTSNPN and CDR2 is SVGIG (reference sequence). V lost 0 bases and J lost 5, with 7 bases in between. The CDR3 extends over 12 amino acids. In DNA form, the CDR3 reads TGTGCCTGGAGTGTTCTCGGTACTGAAGCTTTCTTT. Translation: CAWSVLGTEAFF.

V usage is TRBV15 and J usage is TRBJ1-5; 7 bases are shared with TRBD1. V lost 5 bases, J lost 1 base, and 5 bases stayed unmatched. CDR1 and CDR2 (germline): LNHNV, YYDKDF (reference sequence). The CDR3 has 15 residues. The CDR3: CATSGRQGSNQPQHF. The CDR3 nucleotides are TGTGCCACCAGCGGCCGACAGGGAAGCAATCAGCCCCAGCATTTT.

V usage is TRBV6-4 and J usage is TRBJ1-4, with D uncertain. Germline loops: CDR1 MRHNA, CDR2 SNTAGT. The CDR3 totals 15 residues. V shed 0 bases and J shed 8 bases, with 13 bases lying between them. The CDR3 protein is CASSDSGHRNEKLFF. The CDR3 DNA is TGTGCCAGCAGTGACTCGGGCCACAGAAACGAAAAACTGTTTTTT.

The chain uses TRBV5-6 and TRBJ2-7; 7 nucleotides match TRBD1. V lost 4 bases and J lost 6; bases outside the gene matches: 10. CDR1 is SGHDT and CDR2 is YYEEEE in the germline V gene. This CDR3 spans 14 amino acids. In nucleotides, the CDR3 is TGTGCCAGCAGCCTCAGGGGGTCCCCGACCGAGCAGTACTTC. Its protein product is CASSLRGSPTEQYF. Full variable domain (rest looked up from reference TRBV5-6 and TRBJ2-7): DAGVTQSPTHLIKTRGQQVTLRCSPKSGHDTVSWYQQALGQGPQFIFQYYEEEERQRGNFPDRFSGHQFPNYSSELNVNALLLGDSALYLCASSLRGSPTEQYFGPGTRLTVT.

This chain joins TRBV11-2 and TRBJ2-3, with 11 bases lining up with TRBD1. The CDR3 extends over 17 amino acids. CDR1 SGHAT and CDR2 FQNNGV come from the germline V gene. V lost 2 bases to trimming and J lost 4 bases; unmatched junction nucleotides: 8. CDR3 amino acids: CASSLIPGQGGSDTQYF. The CDR3 DNA reads as TGTGCCAGCAGCTTAATACCGGGACAGGGGGGGTCAGATACGCAGTATTTT.

The J gene is TRBJ1-1, the V gene TRBV7-9; 7 bases line up with TRBD1. CDR1 and CDR2 (germline): SEHNR, FQNEAQ (reference sequence). CDR3 length: 15 amino acids. J lost 1 base, V lost 0 bases, and 2 bases had no gene match. CDR3 in amino acids: CASSLAGTENTEAFF. DNA of the CDR3: TGTGCCAGCAGCTTAGCCGGGACAGAGAACACTGAAGCTTTCTTT.

This sequence joins TRBV7-9 and TRBJ2-1, with D maybe TRBD1 (5 bases). Germline V CDR1 and CDR2: SEHNR, FQNEAQ (reference sequence). The CDR3 runs 15 residues. V dropped 1 base and J dropped 2 bases, with 9 bases sitting between them. In DNA form, the CDR3 reads TGTGCCAGCAGCTTAGGACAGCAGACCTACAATGAGCAGTTCTTC. Protein sequence: CASSLGQQTYNEQFF.

The sample holds a few counts of this clone. The CDR3 region has the DNA TGTGCCAGCAGCTTAAGGACAGGGACGAACACTGAAGCTTTCTTT. This sequence encodes CASSLRTGTNTEAFF. The rearrangement links TRBV7-2 to TRBJ1-1; TRBD1 agrees at 8 bases. Looked up from germline, CDR1 is SGHTA and CDR2 is FQGNSA. V lost 2 bases and J lost 1; bases outside the gene matches: 3. The CDR3 is made up of 15 amino acids.

This chain links TRBV5-4 with TRBJ2-1, with 11 bases lining up with TRBD2. The V segment lost 3 bases and the J segment 8 bases; nucleotides outside the gene matches: 7. The germline gives CDR1 SGHNT, CDR2 YYREEE (reference sequence). The CDR3 runs to 15 residues. The CDR3 region is CASSYQLAGDHEQFF. The CDR3 DNA follows: TGTGCCAGCAGCTACCAACTAGCGGGAGACCATGAGCAGTTCTTC.

The chain employs TRBV4-1 and TRBJ2-7; 9 bases map to TRBD1. After removal of 4 bases from V and 3 bases from J, the junction contained 13 bases not matched to a gene. Germline loops: CDR1 MGHRA, CDR2 YSYEKL. The CDR3 covers 17 residues. In DNA, the CDR3 is TGCGCCAGCAGCCCGAGTCAGGGGGACAGGGCAATCTACGAGCAGTACTTC. Translation: CASSPSQGDRAIYEQYF.

This chain links TRBV29-1 with TRBJ2-7; 7 positions agree with TRBD2. This CDR3 has 13 residues. Germline lookup yields CDR1 SQVTM and CDR2 ANQGSEA. With V trimmed by 3 bases and J by 4 bases, 6 bases remained unmatched. The CDR3 region has the DNA TGCAGCGTTGAGGACGGGAGGACTTACGAGCAGTACTTC. This gives the protein CSVEDGRTYEQYF.

The chain is built from TRBV4-1 and TRBJ1-4; TRBD1 matches 8 bases. Germline V gene lookup returns CDR1 MGHRA and CDR2 YSYEKL. V trimming: 2 bases; J trimming: 0 bases; junction bases outside the gene matches: 8. CDR3 length equals 18 residues. CDR3 sequence: CASSQPGQGPATNEKLFF. The DNA for the CDR3 is TGCGCCAGCAGCCAACCTGGACAGGGCCCCGCAACTAATGAAAAACTGTTTTTT.

The chain carries TRBV5-4 and TRBJ2-3; D gene uncertain. The germline V and J ends were trimmed by 0 bases and 4 bases, with 6 bases remaining between them. CDR1 and CDR2 from the germline V gene are SGHNT and YYREEE (reference sequence). This CDR3 has 13 residues. The CDR3 is CASSLGQSDTQYF. The CDR3 DNA reads as TGTGCCAGCAGCTTGGGACAATCAGATACGCAGTATTTT.

The chain uses TRBV30 and TRBJ2-7, with a possible D match to TRBD1 (6 bases). V was clipped by 6 bases and J by 5 bases, with 17 bases between them. Germline CDR1 reads GTSNPN; CDR2 reads SVGIG (reference sequence). The CDR3 runs 13 residues. This CDR3 reads CACQPGAIHEQYF. The DNA of the CDR3 is TGTGCCTGCCAACCAGGGGCGATCCACGAGCAGTACTTC.

The CDR3 is CASSLVQGAAEQFF. CDR3 nucleotide sequence: TGTGCCAGCAGCTTGGTTCAGGGGGCGGCTGAGCAGTTCTTC. This chain links TRBV5-6 with TRBJ2-1; 8 bases are shared with TRBD1. The CDR3 contains 14 residues. Trimming at V came to 0 bases and at J to 9 bases, leaving 5 bases not matched to a gene. Germline V lookup: CDR1 SGHDT, CDR2 YYEEEE.

The CDR3 nucleotides read TGCGCCAGCAGCCTGGATCTGGGGGACAGGGCCCACGAGCAGTACTTC. It yields the protein CASSLDLGDRAHEQYF. V gene TRBV5-1 combines with J gene TRBJ2-7; TRBD1 aligns across 9 bases. The CDR3 is 16 residues long. From germline, CDR1 is SGHRS and CDR2 YFSETQ. Trimming removed 4 bases from V and 5 bases from J; junction bases left unmatched: 13.

V is TRBV2 and J is TRBJ1-3; D unresolved. The CDR3 runs to 16 residues. Germline V gene data show CDR1 as SNHLY and CDR2 as FYNNEI. V shed 4 bases and J shed 0 bases, with 13 bases lying between them. The CDR3 loop reads CASSGEAPSSGNTIYF. CDR3 DNA: TGTGCCAGCAGTGGGGAGGCGCCGAGCTCTGGAAACACCATATATTTT.

The genes are TRBV7-9 and TRBJ2-1; 9 nucleotides line up with TRBD1. The length of the CDR3 is 15 residues. From germline, CDR1 is SEHNR and CDR2 FQNEAQ (reference sequence). The V gene end was trimmed by 5 bases and the J gene end by 8 bases; junction bases not matched to a gene: 10. Here the CDR3 DNA reads TGTGCCAGCAGCCCTCGTCCCGGGACAGGGTATGAGCAGTTCTTC. Protein sequence: CASSPRPGTGYEQFF.

CDR3 in DNA: TGTGCCAGCAGTGCCGTGAGCTCTGGGGCCAACGTCCTGACTTTC. Its translation: CASSAVSSGANVLTF. V is TRBV6-1 and J is TRBJ2-6, with D hard to call. Germline values: CDR1 MNHNS, CDR2 SASEGT. This CDR3 comprises 15 residues. Trimming took off 4 bases at V and 0 bases at J, with 7 bases between the two ends.

The genes are TRBV5-1 and TRBJ1-4; D might be TRBD1 (6 bases). The CDR3 consists of 15 residues. Germline CDR1 is SGHRS and CDR2 is YFSETQ. The V end was cut by 0 bases, the J end by 7 bases, with 13 bases between. This CDR3 is CASSLVGDTFEKLFF. CDR3 coding DNA: TGCGCCAGCAGCTTGGTAGGGGACACCTTTGAAAAACTGTTTTTT.